This T cell receptor (beta chain) was found in a study of tumor and adjacent non-tumor tissue in lung cancer. V was cut by 9 bases and J by 7 bases, with 16 bases left in between. The CDR3 contains 12 residues. Germline values: CDR1 ENHRY, CDR2 SYGVKD. TCRbeta libraries were built with three rounds of nested PCR, modified from ARM-PCR. TCRdb reprocessed the multiplex PCR reads via MiXCR and lists one record per CDR3 protein. The top ten clones hold over 15% of a sample with about 140,000 distinct CDR3 sequences, around 61% of them seen once. Comment on this clonotype: This could be a read error, since a much larger clone is one nucleotide away.

No cell sorting was done before RNA was extracted from the tissue. J is TRBJ2-7 and V is TRBV10-3, with D perhaps being TRBD1 or TRBD2 (6 bases each). The receptor was isolated from a man in his sixties with small cell lung cancer. Source material: lung tumor tissue. The CDR3 DNA follows: TGTGCCATTAGGGGGGCTGGCGGGGAGCAGTACTTC. Translating it yields CAIRGAGGEQYF.